Presented here are 12 T cell receptor beta chains from one specimen sequenced in a study of beta chain features in type 1 diabetes. The isolated RNA, all of it, was reverse transcribed, so expressed TCRB transcripts were what got sequenced. Only in-frame clones appear in the TCRdb table, and some are missing; sequencing was by immunoSEQ multiplex PCR. This repertoire shows around 360,000 clones, over 9.5% found once; its top ten account for approximately 0.01%. Their antigen targets remain unknown. Whole-study findings and limits: Across all four CD4+ subsets, people with type 1 diabetes showed modestly shorter TCRB CDR3s.

Sequenced material: naive CD4+ T cells from blood. The receptors were sampled from a woman under 30 with type 1 diabetes.

This clone was counted a few times. The chain is built from TRBV6-6 and TRBJ1-2, with 7 bases matching TRBD1. The germline gives CDR1 MNHNY, CDR2 SVGAGI (reference sequence). The V gene end was trimmed by 7 bases and the J gene end by 6 bases; junction bases not matched to a gene: 8. The CDR3 is 13 amino acids. The CDR3 coding sequence is TGTGCCAGCACTCCCCAGGGGGGTAATGGCTACACCTTC. Translated: CASTPQGGNGYTF.

The V and J genes are TRBV5-4 and TRBJ1-2; D gene unclear. Germline V gene data show CDR1 as SGHNT and CDR2 as YYREEE (reference sequence). The CDR3 extends over 13 amino acids. Trimming took off 0 bases at V and 0 bases at J, with 3 bases between the two ends. The CDR3 DNA is TGTGCCAGCAGCTTGGTAGCTAACTATGGCTACACCTTC. Amino acids: CASSLVANYGYTF.

This clone was observed a handful of times. The same CDR3 arises from other DNA sequences in this sample as well. The chain is built from TRBV18 and TRBJ2-7, with 11 bases matching TRBD2. The CDR3 contains 15 residues. The V gene end was trimmed by 2 bases and the J gene end by 1 base; junction bases not matched to a gene: 1. Germline V lookup: CDR1 KGHSH, CDR2 LQKENI. CDR3 sequence: CASSPGTSGSYEQYF. As DNA, the CDR3 is TGTGCCAGCTCACCAGGGACTAGCGGATCCTACGAGCAGTACTTC.

The chain has TRBV5-1 and TRBJ2-1; D possibly corresponds to TRBD1 (6 bases). V dropped 0 bases and J dropped 5 bases, with 21 bases sitting between them. Per germline, CDR1 SGHRS and CDR2 YFSETQ. This CDR3 contains 18 residues. The DNA for the CDR3 is TGCGCCAGCAGCTTGGTAACCAGGGGCCAAACACTACACAATGAGCAGTTCTTC. Its translation is CASSLVTRGQTLHNEQFF.

This clone was seen only a few times. V is TRBV7-9 and J is TRBJ2-3, with 7 bases matching TRBD1. The CDR3 is 15 residues long. The germline gives CDR1 SEHNR, CDR2 FQNEAQ (reference sequence). Trimming at V came to 8 bases and at J to 2 bases, leaving 10 bases not matched to a gene. CDR3 amino acids: CASPTGLKHTDTQYF. CDR3 DNA sequence: TGTGCCAGCCCGACAGGGCTCAAACACACAGATACGCAGTATTTT.

This clone was counted a few times. The rearrangement joins TRBV6-1 to TRBJ2-3, with D unclear. Germline V gene lookup returns CDR1 MNHNS and CDR2 SASEGT. There are 11 residues in the CDR3. V was clipped by 8 bases and J by 6 bases, with 9 bases between them. DNA of the CDR3: TGTGCCAGCCCCGTGGGCGATACGCAGTATTTT. It encodes CASPVGDTQYF.

The V gene is TRBV30, the J gene TRBJ2-7, with 8 bases identical to TRBD1. Germline V gene lookup returns CDR1 GTSNPN and CDR2 SVGIG (reference sequence). The CDR3 has 15 residues. Trimming at V came to 3 bases and at J to 0 bases, leaving 7 bases not matched to a gene. For the CDR3, the DNA is TGTGCCTGGAGCAGGGGACAGGAATTCTCCTACGAGCAGTACTTC. It codes for CAWSRGQEFSYEQYF.

J is TRBJ2-3 and V is TRBV2, with D tentatively TRBD1 (6 bases). The CDR3 extends over 13 amino acids. Deletions cut 7 bases from V and 3 bases from J, with 11 bases between. Germline V lookup: CDR1 SNHLY, CDR2 FYNNEI. This CDR3 reads CASNGGPTDTQYF. CDR3 sequence (DNA): TGTGCCAGCAATGGGGGCCCAACAGATACGCAGTATTTT. Using reference TRBV2 and TRBJ2-3 for the parts outside the CDR3, the full variable domain is EPEVTQTPSHQVTQMGQEVILRCVPISNHLYFYWYRQILGQKVEFLVSFYNNEISEKSEIFDDQFSVERPDGSNFTLKIRSTKLEDSAMYFCASNGGPTDTQYFGPGTRLTVL.

There are a few counts of this clone. This chain uses TRBV25-1 with TRBJ1-1; 7 nucleotides match TRBD1. CDR3 length equals 14 residues. J gave up 2 bases and V 6 bases, and 6 bases lay outside the gene matches. CDR1 is MGHDK and CDR2 is SYGVNS in the germline V gene. CDR3 sequence reads: CASRSQGTNTEAFF. CDR3 sequence (DNA): TGTGCCAGCAGATCACAGGGGACAAACACTGAAGCTTTCTTT.

This clone was seen only a few times. This rearrangement joins TRBV23-1 to TRBJ1-4, with unresolved D. TRBV23-1 is recorded as an ORF, its role being uncertain. V lost 0 bases to trimming and J lost 3 bases, with 5 bases between them. The CDR3 extends over 14 amino acids. CDR3 residues: CASSQSQSNEKLFF. CDR3 coding DNA: TGCGCCAGCAGTCAATCTCAGTCTAATGAAAAACTGTTTTTT.

This clone occurred a few times. J is TRBJ1-2 and V is TRBV27, with D maybe TRBD1 (5 bases). The V gene's germline CDR1 is MNHEY and CDR2 SMNVEV (reference sequence). V was clipped by 5 bases and J by 10 bases, with 14 bases between them. This CDR3 contains 12 residues. CDR3 residues: CASSPREGYYTF. The CDR3 DNA sequence: TGTGCCAGCAGTCCCCGGGAGGGGTACTACACCTTC.

J is TRBJ1-2 and V is TRBV20-1; no firm D call. The germline CDR1 and CDR2 sequences are DFQATT and SNEGSKA (reference sequence). The CDR3 contains 11 residues. Trimming left V 2 bases short and J 4 bases short, with 5 bases between. The CDR3: CSARPRYGYTF. As DNA, the CDR3 is TGCAGTGCTAGACCCCGCTATGGCTACACCTTC.